This entry describes one T cell receptor (beta chain). Original processing notes: The assay estimated nucleated cells by amplifying reference gene primers. The assay was immunoSEQ multiplex PCR, and TCRdb's table has in-frame clones only and misses some. D and trimming come from the DNA, and the V and J calls and clone size come from that table. The sample contains approximately 230,000 clones, roughly 80% of which appear only once. This record comes from a study of blood T cell repertoires in COVID-19. The J segment lost 4 bases and the V segment lost 3 bases, leaving 8 bases of the junction unmatched. Germline CDR1 and CDR2: KGHSH and LQKENI. The CDR3 runs to 16 residues.

The sequenced sample consisted of peripheral blood. This chain uses TRBV18 with TRBJ1-5; 8 positions match TRBD1. The TCR originated in a woman of 80 years or more with active or convalescent COVID-19. In DNA, the CDR3 is TGTGCCAGCTCACCCCAAGGACAGGGAGTTAATCAGCCCCAGCATTTT. Translated, it gives CASSPQGQGVNQPQHF. The full variable domain, rest sourced from reference TRBV18 and TRBJ1-5, is NAGVMQNPRHLVRRRGQEARLRCSPMKGHSHVYWYRQLPEEGLKFMVYLQKENIIDESGMPKERFSAEFPKEGPSILRIQQVVRGDSAAYFCASSPQGQGVNQPQHFGDGTRLSIL.